Listed below are T cell receptor beta chains from one sample, sequenced in a study of Graves' ophthalmopathy and Graves' hyperthyroidism. TCRdb used MiXCR to reprocess the multiplex PCR reads, holding one entry per CDR3 protein. Counted here are about 620,000 distinct CDR3 sequences, about 24% occurring once; the ten biggest clones make up around 6.5%. Material: peripheral blood. The receptors derive from a young woman with stable Graves' hyperthyroidism. Some clones in this sample may be carry-over from other donors' samples. CDR3s include the opening cysteine and the closing phenylalanine or tryptophan. D genes are given only for firm matches. Clone sizes are given selectively: once, few, many, or a class where the clone is expanded.

>many|TRBJ1-1|TRBV6-1|.
TGTGCCAGCACCCTGGGCGCTGAAGCTTTCTTT
CASTLGAEAFF
>many|TRBJ1-1|TRBV6-1|.
TGTGCCAGCAGGTCCGACGGGGGCTTAGCTTTCTTT
CASRSDGGLAFF
>.|TRBJ1-6|TRBV28|.
TGTGCCAGCAGTACTCGGACGGAACGCAATTCACCCCTCCACTTT
CASSTRTERNSPLHF
>few|TRBJ1-1|TRBV6-4|.
TGTGCCAGCAGTCTCTTTGTGGATTCCACTGAAGCTTTCTTT
CASSLFVDSTEAFF
>many|TRBJ2-7|TRBV29-1|.
TGCAGCGTTGGGCAGCCATACGAGCAGTACTTC
CSVGQPYEQYF
>many|TRBJ2-5|TRBV29-1|.
TGCAGCGTGACCCTCGGGTCGGAGGGGACCCAGTACTTC
CSVTLGSEGTQYF
>many|TRBJ1-2|TRBV6-5|.
TGTGCCAGCAGCCTCGGGACTCTCTTTGAGTATGGCTACACCTTC
CASSLGTLFEYGYTF
>.|TRBJ2-6|TRBV4-1|.
TGCGCCAGCAGCCAACAGACCGTAGGGATTGGGGCCAACGTCCTGACTTTC
CASSQQTVGIGANVLTF
>.|TRBJ2-5|TRBV7-2|TRBD2
TGTGCCAGCAGTTTATGGGCTAGCGGGAGTGAGACCCAGTACTTC
CASSLWASGSETQYF
>few|TRBJ1-1|TRBV18|.
TGTGCCAGCTCACCACGGAAGGGTGACACTGAAGCTTTCTTT
CASSPRKGDTEAFF
>.|TRBJ1-1|TRBV29-1|TRBD1
TGCAGCGTTGACACAGGGGGAGAAACTGAAGCTTTCTTT
CSVDTGGETEAFF
>.|TRBJ1-6|TRBV29-1|.
.
CSVGTGANSPLHW
>many|TRBJ1-3|TRBV5-1|.
TGCGCCAGCAGCTTTGATCTCTCTGGAAACACCATATATTTT
CASSFDLSGNTIYF
>many|TRBJ2-5|TRBV20-1|.
TGCAGTGCTAGAGACTCCTCGGGTGGGGAGACCCAGTACTTC
CSARDSSGGETQYF
>many|TRBJ1-2|TRBV29-1|.
TGCAGCGTTGAAGACTCGGCGGACCCGGCCGCCACCTTC
CSVEDSADPAATF
>.|TRBJ2-1|TRBV7-9|TRBD2
TGTGCCAGCAGCGGACTAGCGGGGGGTTACAATGAGCAGTTCTTC
CASSGLAGGYNEQFF
>.|TRBJ2-7|TRBV20-1|.
TGCAGTGCTAGGGAGCTAGCAAAATACGAGCAGTACTTC
CSARELAKYEQYF
>.|TRBJ2-5|TRBV15|.
TGTGCCACCAGCAGTGAGGTGGCAGTACAAGAGACCCAGTACTTC
CATSSEVAVQETQYF
>many|TRBJ1-1|TRBV6-5|.
TGTGCCAGCAGTTCCCCCGGACGCTCCAGGGATTTCTTT
CASSSPGRSRDFF
>.|TRBJ2-7|TRBV12-3/TRBV12-4|.
TGTGCCAGCAGGGGGACATCTGACTACGAGCAGTACTTC
CASRGTSDYEQYF
>many|TRBJ2-4|TRBV6-1|.
TGTGCCAGCAGTGAATCTACTGTAGCCAAAAACATTCAGTACTTC
CASSESTVAKNIQYF
>.|TRBJ1-6|TRBV12-3/TRBV12-4|.
TGTGCCAGCTCCCCCCCGGGCAGCCATTCACCCCTCCACTTT
CASSPPGSHSPLHF
>many|TRBJ2-2|TRBV6-5|.
TGTGCCAACAGTTACTCAGGGCAGTCCGACACCGGGGAGCTGTTTTTT
CANSYSGQSDTGELFF
>many|TRBJ1-5|TRBV4-1|.
TGCGCCAGCAGCCAAGTCGCAGGGGTCAATCAGCCCCAGCATTTT
CASSQVAGVNQPQHF
>few|TRBJ2-2|TRBV20-1|.
TGCAGTGCTAGAGTCGCAGGAAGGGCCGGGGAGCTGTTTTTT
CSARVAGRAGELFF
>many|TRBJ1-1|TRBV4-2|.
TGTGCCAGCAGCCAAGTCGATAACACTGAAGCTTTCTTT
CASSQVDNTEAFF
>many|TRBJ1-3|TRBV5-1|.
TGCGCCAGCAGCCCGGCGGGGTCCGGAAACACCATATATTTT
CASSPAGSGNTIYF
>many|TRBJ2-7|TRBV5-1|TRBD1
TGCGCCAGCAGCTTGGACGACAGGGCTGAACCCTACGAGCAGTACTTC
CASSLDDRAEPYEQYF
>few|TRBJ1-3|TRBV9|.
TGTGCCAGCAGCGTAGCACTCCCGAGCTCTGGAAACACCATATATTTT
CASSVALPSSGNTIYF
>.|TRBJ1-5|TRBV2|TRBD1
TGTGCCAGCAGTGAAGATCTTGACAGGGGGCCTAATATGGGCAATCAGCCCCAGCATTTT
CASSEDLDRGPNMGNQPQHF
>many|TRBJ2-7|TRBV20-1|TRBD2
TGCAGTGCCGAAGTCCCACTAGCGGGGCAGTACGAGCAGTACTTC
CSAEVPLAGQYEQYF
>many|TRBJ1-5|TRBV24-1|.
TGTGCCACCCATTACGGGGATTATCAGCCCCAGCATTTT
CATHYGDYQPQHF
>.|TRBJ1-2|TRBV6-2/TRBV6-3|.
TGTGCCAGCAGCACCTCCCATTTCTATGGCTACACCTTC
CASSTSHFYGYTF
>few|TRBJ1-2|TRBV4-1|.
TGCGCCAGCAGCCAAGAGGGCCCAGCCGACTATGGCTACACCTTC
CASSQEGPADYGYTF
>.|TRBJ1-6|TRBV6-4|.
TGTGCCAGCCGCAACGAGGAAGGGTCCGGTTCACCCCTCCACTTT
CASRNEEGSGSPLHF
>many|TRBJ1-3|TRBV20-1|TRBD1
TGCAGTGCTAGTAGTGCAGGGGGATCTGGAAACACCATATATTTT
CSASSAGGSGNTIYF
>.|TRBJ2-7|TRBV4-1|TRBD2
TGCGCCAGCAGCGAAGAAGCGGGAGTCGCCCACGAGCAGTACTTC
CASSEEAGVAHEQYF
>.|TRBJ2-2|TRBV29-1|.
TGCAGCGTTGAACAGGCGAACACCGGGGAGCTGTTTTTT
CSVEQANTGELFF
>many|TRBJ1-2|TRBV15|.
TGTGCCACCAGCAGACGTAATCAGGGAACCTATGGCTACACCTTC
CATSRRNQGTYGYTF
>many|TRBJ1-6|TRBV7-8|.
TGTGCCAGCAGCCTGCCTACAGGGTTGTCACCCCTCCACTTT
CASSLPTGLSPLHF
>many|TRBJ2-6|TRBV6-1|.
TGTGCCAGCAGTGGGGTCTCTGGGGCCAACGTCCTGACTTTC
CASSGVSGANVLTF
>.|TRBJ1-2|TRBV6-1|.
TGTGCCAGCAGTCGGGACGGGACATTCAGGGGCTACACCTTC
CASSRDGTFRGYTF
>many|TRBJ1-1|TRBV20-1|TRBD1
TGCAGTGCTAGAGAGTCGGACAGGGCGAGGAACACTGAAGCTTTCTTT
CSARESDRARNTEAFF
>.|TRBJ1-5|TRBV12-3/TRBV12-4|TRBD1
TGTGCCAGCAGTTTGGTTACAGGGGGGGTCTATAGCAATCAGCCCCAGCATTTT
CASSLVTGGVYSNQPQHF
>many|TRBJ2-5|TRBV6-1|.
TGTGCCAGCAGGGACAGCTGGTACCAAGAGACCCAGTACTTC
CASRDSWYQETQYF
>many|TRBJ1-1|TRBV11-1|.
TGTGCCAGCAGCCCCCCGCAGGAGTACACTGAAGCTTTCTTT
CASSPPQEYTEAFF
>many|TRBJ1-2|TRBV5-1|.
TGCGCCAGCAGCTGGGGGGACATCAACTATGGCTACACCTTC
CASSWGDINYGYTF
>few|TRBJ2-7|TRBV28|TRBD1
TGTGCCAGCAGTTCCCCGATAGGACAGGGTTCGTACGAGCAGTACTTC
CASSSPIGQGSYEQYF
>.|TRBJ1-6|TRBV27|.
TGTGCCAGCAGCCCTCTAATTGAGGGTTCACCCCTCCACTTT
CASSPLIEGSPLHF
>.|TRBJ2-2|TRBV11-1|TRBD2
TGTGCCAGCAGCCATAGCGGGGGCCTGAACACCGGGGAGCTGTTTTTT
CASSHSGGLNTGELFF
>.|TRBJ1-1|TRBV18|.
TGTGCCAGCTCACCGGTGGACGGTAGTGAAGCTTTCTTT
CASSPVDGSEAFF
>few|TRBJ2-2|TRBV3-1|TRBD2
TGTGCCAGCAGCCCGGGACTAGCGGGTAACACCGGGGAGCTGTTTTTT
CASSPGLAGNTGELFF
>many|TRBJ2-5|TRBV4-1|.
TGCGCCAGCAGCCATAAACCGGGACAACAAGAGACCCAGTACTTC
CASSHKPGQQETQYF
>.|TRBJ1-5|TRBV7-8|TRBD1
TGTGCCAGCAGCTCAGGTGGGACAGCTAATCAGCCCCAGCATTTT
CASSSGGTANQPQHF
>.|TRBJ1-6|TRBV6-1|TRBD1
TGTGCCAGCAGTTATCAGGGGGCTTCACCCCTCCACTTT
CASSYQGASPLHF
>.|TRBJ2-5|TRBV10-1|.
TGCGCCAAAAAGGGGACGTCGTACCAAGAGACCCAGTACTTC
CAKKGTSYQETQYF